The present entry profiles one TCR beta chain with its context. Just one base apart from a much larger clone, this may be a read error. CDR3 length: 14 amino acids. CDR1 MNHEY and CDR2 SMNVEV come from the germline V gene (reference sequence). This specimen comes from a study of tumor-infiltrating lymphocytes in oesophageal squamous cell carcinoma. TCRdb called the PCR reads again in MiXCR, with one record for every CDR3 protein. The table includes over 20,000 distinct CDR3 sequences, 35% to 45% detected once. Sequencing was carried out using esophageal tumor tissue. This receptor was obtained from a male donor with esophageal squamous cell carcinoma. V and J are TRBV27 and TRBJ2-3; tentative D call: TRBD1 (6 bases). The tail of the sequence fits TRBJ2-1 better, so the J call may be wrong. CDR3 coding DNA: TGTGCCAGCAGTTGGACAGACGCGCCCTACGAGCAGTTCTTC. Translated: CASSWTDAPYEQFF.